This T cell receptor (beta chain) appears in the sequencing data of a study of blood T cell repertoires in COVID-19. Sequencing was performed with immunoSEQ multiplex PCR; in TCRdb, only in-frame clones are kept and a portion is missing. This table holds around 200,000 clones, approximately 87% found once. Sequenced: peripheral blood. The sequence was obtained from a woman aged 55-70 years with COVID-19, enrolled during active disease.

The CDR3 nucleotides read TGTGCCAGCAGTGCGACAGGGGGCTATCAGCCCCAGCATTTT. Protein product: CASSATGGYQPQHF. The chain employs TRBV2 and TRBJ1-5, with 10 bases aligning to TRBD1. The CDR3 totals 14 residues. V lost 4 bases to trimming and J lost 5 bases; unmatched junction nucleotides: 2. Germline CDR1 reads SNHLY; CDR2 reads FYNNEI. The whole variable domain, filled in from reference TRBV2 and TRBJ1-5, reads EPEVTQTPSHQVTQMGQEVILRCVPISNHLYFYWYRQILGQKVEFLVSFYNNEISEKSEIFDDQFSVERPDGSNFTLKIRSTKLEDSAMYFCASSATGGYQPQHFGDGTRLSIL.